This entry lists 18 T cell receptor beta chains sequenced from one sample in a study of neurological immune-mediated disorders. TCRdb independently ran MiXCR on the 5' RACE reads; one entry per CDR3 protein. Here the sample spans approximately 50,000 distinct CDR3 sequences, around 10% being singletons. Sequenced sample: PBMCs. The receptors derive from a man aged 70 or older with HTLV-1-associated myelopathy (HAM/TSP).

This clonotype showed up just a few times. The gene calls are TRBV19 and TRBJ2-7; TRBD2 is a possible D gene (6 bases). The V end was cut by 2 bases, the J end by 0 bases, with 20 bases between. Per germline, CDR1 LNHDA and CDR2 SQIVND (reference sequence). The CDR3 has 18 residues. DNA for the CDR3: TGTGCCAGTAGTATAAGGGGTGAGGTAGCGGCGAGCTCCTACGAGCAGTACTTC. This codes for CASSIRGEVAASSYEQYF.

A few counts support this clonotype. V is TRBV7-2 and J is TRBJ2-7; 9 nucleotides line up with TRBD2. J gave up 4 bases and V 5 bases, and 9 bases lay outside the gene matches. Germline V lookup: CDR1 SGHTA, CDR2 FQGNSA. The CDR3 length is 15 residues. The CDR3 DNA follows: TGTGCCAGCAGCCTCCCAGCGGGAGGTGTTTACGAGCAGTACTTC. Amino acids: CASSLPAGGVYEQYF.

This clonotype was counted at least ten times. The chain joins TRBV27 to TRBJ1-2; 7 positions agree with TRBD1. CDR3 length equals 14 residues. V lost 2 bases to trimming and J lost 6 bases; unmatched junction nucleotides: 6. Germline V gene lookup returns CDR1 MNHEY and CDR2 SMNVEV (reference sequence). Written as DNA, the CDR3 is TGTGCCAGCAGTTTAGTCCAGGGGGTCCATGGCTACACCTTC. Translating it yields CASSLVQGVHGYTF.

Ten or more counts support this clonotype. The V gene is TRBV7-2, the J gene TRBJ2-7, with D maybe TRBD2 (6 bases). The CDR3 is 15 residues long. The V end lost 2 bases, the J end lost 3 bases, and 14 bases lay between the germline ends. CDR1 and CDR2 (germline): SGHTA, FQGNSA. The CDR3 sequence: CASSLYRAGFYEQYF. CDR3 sequence (DNA): TGTGCCAGCAGCTTATACAGAGCGGGCTTCTACGAGCAGTACTTC. The variable domain in full, with the rest retrieved from reference TRBV7-2 and TRBJ2-7, is GAGVSQSPSNKVTEKGKDVELRCDPISGHTALYWYRQSLGQGLEFLIYFQGNSAPDKSGLPSDRFSAERTGGSVSTLTIQRTQQEDSAVYLCASSLYRAGFYEQYFGPGTRLTVT.

There are many counts of this clonotype. J is TRBJ2-7 and V is TRBV12-3 or TRBV12-4, with 8 positions matching TRBD2. This CDR3 spans 15 amino acids. Germline trimming cut 6 bases from V and 3 bases from J; bases unmatched to any gene: 10. The CDR3 DNA sequence: TGTGCCAGCAGCCCGACTCGGGGGGGTGGCTACGAGCAGTACTTC. Its translation: CASSPTRGGGYEQYF.

This clonotype was detected many times. The J gene is TRBJ1-1, the V gene TRBV28, with a weak D call TRBD1 (5 bases). Germline assignment: CDR1 MDHEN and CDR2 SYDVKM. The CDR3 sequence is 15 residues long. V was cut by 4 bases and J by 1 base, with 13 bases left in between. The CDR3 here is CASSSFGRGNTEAFF. The CDR3 bases are TGTGCCAGCAGTTCCTTTGGGAGGGGGAACACTGAAGCTTTCTTT.

This clonotype was picked up many times. This chain uses TRBV29-1 with TRBJ2-5; tentatively, D is TRBD1 or TRBD2 (5 bases each). Germline CDR1 reads SQVTM; CDR2 reads ANQGSEA. The ends were cut back, 7 bases at V and 1 base at J, with 19 bases in the middle. The CDR3 is 15 residues long. For the CDR3, the DNA is TGCAGCGCTTCCCCCCTAGAGGGGCGCCAAGAGACCCAGTACTTC. Translated: CSASPLEGRQETQYF.

This clonotype showed up many times. The chain uses TRBV12-3 or TRBV12-4 and TRBJ1-6; possibly TRBD1 for D (6 bases). Trimming removed 6 bases from V and 4 bases from J, with 16 bases in between. CDR3 size: 16 residues. CDR3 region: CASSMRGGGYNSPLHF. Here the CDR3 DNA reads TGTGCCAGCAGCATGAGAGGGGGGGGGTATAATTCACCCCTCCACTTT.

Only one count was recorded for this clonotype. This may be a read error, as it is one base from a much larger clone. This sequence joins TRBV10-3 and TRBJ2-3, with TRBD2 matching 12 bases. The germline gives CDR1 ENHRY, CDR2 SYGVKD. The CDR3 sequence is 16 residues long. The CDR3: CAVSGGLAGRTDTQYF. The CDR3 DNA reads TGTGCCGTCAGTGGTGGACTAGCGGGACGCACAGATACGCAGTATTTT.

In its sample, this clonotype was seen many times. The V gene is TRBV6-5, the J gene TRBJ1-6, with 8 nucleotides matching TRBD1. Germline loops: CDR1 MNHEY, CDR2 SVGAGI. This CDR3 is built from 15 residues. After removal of 0 bases from V and 7 bases from J, the junction contained 2 bases not matched to a gene. CDR3 protein: CASSYSGQANSPLHF. In nucleotides, the CDR3 is TGTGCCAGCAGTTACTCGGGACAGGCCAATTCACCCCTCCACTTT.

This clonotype showed up many times. This chain uses TRBV27 with TRBJ2-2; 7 nucleotides agree with TRBD1. The CDR3 runs 16 residues. V lost 4 bases to trimming and J lost 5 bases; unmatched junction nucleotides: 10. Germline V lookup: CDR1 MNHEY, CDR2 SMNVEV (reference sequence). Written as DNA, the CDR3 is TGTGCCAGCAGTTCCGTACAGGGGTTCAGGACCGGGGAGCTGTTTTTT. This translates into CASSSVQGFRTGELFF.

This clonotype was detected many times. The chain is built from TRBV7-8 and TRBJ2-3; 8 positions agree with TRBD2. V lost 5 bases to trimming and J lost 2 bases; unmatched junction nucleotides: 3. CDR1 SGHVS and CDR2 FQNEAQ come from the germline V gene. This CDR3 has 14 amino acids. This chain's CDR3 is CASSRGRPTDTQYF. The CDR3 nucleotides are TGTGCCAGCAGCCGCGGGAGGCCCACAGATACGCAGTATTTT.

This chain connects TRBV20-1 to TRBJ2-7, with TRBD2 as a possible D gene (6 bases). V was pared by 2 bases and J by 3 bases, with 17 bases between. Germline V gene sequence: CDR1 DFQATT, CDR2 SNEGSKA (reference sequence). The CDR3 is 15 residues long. For the CDR3, the DNA is TGCAGTGCTAGATACCTTCCAGCGGGCCTCTACGAGCAGTACTTC. Protein product: CSARYLPAGLYEQYF.

This clonotype was seen repeatedly, ten times or more. The gene calls are TRBV6-1 and TRBJ2-7; either TRBD1 or TRBD2 may fit D (5 bases each). Per germline, CDR1 MNHNS and CDR2 SASEGT. V lost 11 bases, J lost 0 bases, and 14 bases lay in between. CDR3 length equals 13 residues. As DNA, the CDR3 is TGTGCCGGGGATTCAGGGAGCTCCTACGAGCAGTACTTC. Encoded protein: CAGDSGSSYEQYF.

This clonotype was seen repeatedly, ten times or more. The chain uses TRBV7-2 and TRBJ2-1; D perhaps matches TRBD1 (5 bases). Trimming took off 1 base at V and 8 bases at J, with 12 bases between the two ends. The CDR3 consists of 14 residues. CDR1 SGHTA and CDR2 FQGNSA come from the germline V gene. The DNA of the CDR3 is TGTGCCAGCAGCTTAGGAGACAGTGTCCATGAGCAGTTCTTC. It yields the protein CASSLGDSVHEQFF.

This clonotype was counted at least ten times. The gene calls are TRBV6-2 or TRBV6-3 and TRBJ1-5; 8 bases line up with TRBD1. CDR1 is MNHEY and CDR2 is SVGEGT in the germline V gene. The CDR3 covers 17 residues. V lost 1 base to trimming and J lost 3 bases; unmatched junction nucleotides: 8. The CDR3 sequence is CASSYLTGTGFNQPQHF. For the CDR3, the DNA is TGTGCCAGCAGTTACTTGACCGGGACAGGATTCAATCAGCCCCAGCATTTT.

A remark on this clonotype: This may be a read error: a much more frequent sequence differs by one nucleotide. V is TRBV5-5 and J is TRBJ2-7, with 12 bases fitting TRBD2. Germline V gene data show CDR1 as SGHKS and CDR2 as YYEKEE (reference sequence). This CDR3 has 15 residues. Losses at the gene ends were 2 bases for V and 9 bases for J; bases not matched to a gene: 9. The CDR3 loop is CASSLRLAGVVVQYF. The CDR3 DNA sequence: TGTGCCAGCAGCTTAAGACTAGCGGGAGTGGTCGTGCAGTACTTC.

In this sample, this clonotype turned up many times. The chain couples TRBV7-9 to TRBJ1-1; D is perhaps TRBD1 (6 bases). The germline V gene has CDR1 SEHNR and CDR2 FQNEAQ (reference sequence). Trimming pared 5 bases from V and 5 bases from J, leaving 15 bases between. This CDR3 has 14 amino acids. The CDR3 is CASSPRDIGTEAFF. CDR3 sequence (DNA): TGTGCCAGCAGCCCGAGGGACATCGGGACTGAAGCTTTCTTT.